The entry that follows covers one T cell receptor beta chain sequence. Germline values: CDR1 SNHLY, CDR2 FYNNEI. V dropped 5 bases and J dropped 6 bases, with 17 bases sitting between them. The CDR3 extends over 14 amino acids. How the authors handled the data: Reference gene primer amplification gave nucleated cell count estimates. The data were produced by immunoSEQ multiplex PCR, yet TCRdb's version contains in-frame clones alone and is incomplete. V and J calls plus clone size are reproduced from that table; the DNA served to infer D and trimming. In the table there are 250,000 to 300,000 clones, around four fifths of which are singletons. The data derive from a study of blood T cell repertoires in COVID-19. Study context: PBMCs, B-cell-depleted T cells, or T cells provided the cDNA or gDNA that made up the material.

This sequence joins TRBV2 and TRBJ2-7, with D tentatively TRBD1 (6 bases). The sequencing input was peripheral blood. The TCR comes from a man aged 55 to 69 who had recovered from COVID-19. The CDR3 region is CASSQWDTVGEQYF. DNA for the CDR3: TGTGCCAGCAGTCAATGGGACACAGTTGGCGAGCAGTACTTC.